Below, 5 T cell receptor beta chains from the same sample are listed, as sequenced in a study of OX40 agonist ivuxolimab in advanced cancers. Assay used: immunoSEQ multiplex PCR; TCRdb lists only in-frame clones, some missing. The sample yields over 50,000 clones, around nine tenths seen once. The sequencing used CD4+ or CD8+ T cells sorted from blood, collected in a trial of the OX40 agonist ivuxolimab. These receptor sequences come from an adult with an advanced solid tumor such as melanoma, head and neck, liver or kidney cancer.

CDR3 in amino acids: CASSPIFSSYNEQFF. The CDR3 region has the DNA TGTGCCAGCAGTCCAATTTTCAGCTCCTACAATGAGCAGTTCTTC. The chain couples TRBV28 to TRBJ2-1; D gene uncertain. Per the germline V gene, CDR1 is MDHEN and CDR2 is SYDVKM. V lost 5 bases and J 0 bases, leaving 11 bases between the germline ends. CDR3 length: 15 residues.

The table lists this clone with a few counts. V gene TRBV5-1 combines with J gene TRBJ1-2; the D is unclear. The CDR3 loop spans 12 amino acids. CDR1 and CDR2 (germline): SGHRS, YFSETQ. V shed 4 bases and J shed 11 bases, with 15 bases lying between them. Here the CDR3 reads CASSPDRLSYTF. The CDR3 DNA is TGCGCCAGCAGCCCAGACCGCCTATCGTACACCTTC. The whole variable domain, remainder taken from reference TRBV5-1 and TRBJ1-2, is KAGVTQTPRYLIKTRGQQVTLSCSPISGHRSVSWYQQTPGQGLQFLFEYFSETQRNKGNFPGRFSGRQFSNSRSEMNVSTLELGDSALYLCASSPDRLSYTFGSGTRLTVV.

This chain links TRBV27 with TRBJ2-7; weak D call: TRBD2 (6 bases). V lost 3 bases and J 2 bases, leaving 11 bases between the germline ends. The CDR3 extends over 14 amino acids. Germline values: CDR1 MNHEY, CDR2 SMNVEV (reference sequence). The CDR3 spells CASSLGGAPYEQYF. The CDR3 DNA is TGTGCCAGCAGTTTGGGGGGTGCACCCTACGAGCAGTACTTC.

This clone occurred once. The chain recombines TRBV9 with TRBJ2-2, with 12 bases lining up with TRBD1. This CDR3 is 16 amino acids long. V lost 3 bases to trimming and J lost 4 bases; unmatched junction nucleotides: 4. Germline V gene lookup returns CDR1 SGDLS and CDR2 YYNGEE. The CDR3 bases are TGTGCCAGCAGCGGGGACAGGGGGCTGAGCACCGGGGAGCTGTTTTTT. Translating it yields CASSGDRGLSTGELFF.

This rearrangement joins TRBV4-1 to TRBJ1-1; D not resolved. V lost 4 bases and J lost 3, with 9 bases in between. The length of the CDR3 is 13 residues. Germline loops: CDR1 MGHRA, CDR2 YSYEKL. The CDR3 region is CASSPDRYTEAFF. CDR3 in DNA: TGCGCCAGCAGCCCAGATAGGTACACTGAAGCTTTCTTT.